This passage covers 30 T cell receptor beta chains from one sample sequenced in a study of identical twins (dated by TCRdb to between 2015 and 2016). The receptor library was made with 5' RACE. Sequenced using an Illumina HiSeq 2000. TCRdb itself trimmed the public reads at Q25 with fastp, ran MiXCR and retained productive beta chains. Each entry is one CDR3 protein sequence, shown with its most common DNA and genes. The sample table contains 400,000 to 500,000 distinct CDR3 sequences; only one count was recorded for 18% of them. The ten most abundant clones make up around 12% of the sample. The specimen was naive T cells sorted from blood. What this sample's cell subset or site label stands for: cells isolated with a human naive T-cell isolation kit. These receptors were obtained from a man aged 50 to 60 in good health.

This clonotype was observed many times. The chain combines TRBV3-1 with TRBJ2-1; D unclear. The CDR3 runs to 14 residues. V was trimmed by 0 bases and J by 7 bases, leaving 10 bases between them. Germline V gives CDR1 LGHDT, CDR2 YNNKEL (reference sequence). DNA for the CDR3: TGTGCCAGCAGCCAAGATTTCGAAGGGAATGAGCAGTTCTTC. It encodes CASSQDFEGNEQFF.

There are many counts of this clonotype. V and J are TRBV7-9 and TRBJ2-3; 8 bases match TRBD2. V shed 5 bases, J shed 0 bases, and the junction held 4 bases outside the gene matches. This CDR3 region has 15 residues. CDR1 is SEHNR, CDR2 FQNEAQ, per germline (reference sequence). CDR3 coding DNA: TGTGCCAGCAGCCCCCAGCGGGAGAGCACAGATACGCAGTATTTT. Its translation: CASSPQRESTDTQYF.

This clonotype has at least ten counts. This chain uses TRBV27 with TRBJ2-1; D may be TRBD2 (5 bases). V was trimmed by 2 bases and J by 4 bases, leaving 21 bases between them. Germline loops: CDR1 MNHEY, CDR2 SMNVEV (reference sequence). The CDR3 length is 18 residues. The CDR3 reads CASSLTSPASTRYNEQFF. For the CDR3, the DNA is TGTGCCAGCAGTTTAACCTCGCCGGCTAGCACCCGATACAATGAGCAGTTCTTC.

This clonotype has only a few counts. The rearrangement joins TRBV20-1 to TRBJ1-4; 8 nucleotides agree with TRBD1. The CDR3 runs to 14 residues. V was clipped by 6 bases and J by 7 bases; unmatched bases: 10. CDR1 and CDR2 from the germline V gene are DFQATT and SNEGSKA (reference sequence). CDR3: CSATDRAGSEKLFF. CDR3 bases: TGCAGTGCAACGGACAGGGCTGGAAGTGAAAAACTGTTTTTT.

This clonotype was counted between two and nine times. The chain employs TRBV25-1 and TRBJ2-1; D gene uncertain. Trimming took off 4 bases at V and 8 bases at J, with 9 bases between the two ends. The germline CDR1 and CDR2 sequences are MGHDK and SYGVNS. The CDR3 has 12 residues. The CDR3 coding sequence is TGTGCCAGCAGTGCCCCCTTAGATGAGCAGTTCTTC. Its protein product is CASSAPLDEQFF.

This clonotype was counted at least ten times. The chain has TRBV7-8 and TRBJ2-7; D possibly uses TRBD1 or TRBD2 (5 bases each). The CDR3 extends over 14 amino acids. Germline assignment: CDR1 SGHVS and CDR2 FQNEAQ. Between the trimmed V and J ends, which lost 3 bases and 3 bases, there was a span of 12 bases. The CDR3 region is CASSLGRQFYEQYF. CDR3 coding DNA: TGTGCCAGCAGCTTGGGACGGCAGTTCTACGAGCAGTACTTC.

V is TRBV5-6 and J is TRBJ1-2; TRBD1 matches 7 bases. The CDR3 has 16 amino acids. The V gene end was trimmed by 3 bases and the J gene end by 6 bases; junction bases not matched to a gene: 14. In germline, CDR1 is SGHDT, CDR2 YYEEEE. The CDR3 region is CASSSRNRGLSDGYTF. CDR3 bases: TGTGCCAGCAGCTCCCGTAACAGGGGCTTGAGCGATGGCTACACCTTC.

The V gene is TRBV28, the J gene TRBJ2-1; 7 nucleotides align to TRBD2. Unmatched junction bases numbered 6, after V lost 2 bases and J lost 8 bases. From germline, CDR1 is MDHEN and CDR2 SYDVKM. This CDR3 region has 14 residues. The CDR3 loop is CASSLAGELDEQFF. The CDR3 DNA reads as TGTGCCAGCAGTTTAGCGGGAGAATTAGATGAGCAGTTCTTC.

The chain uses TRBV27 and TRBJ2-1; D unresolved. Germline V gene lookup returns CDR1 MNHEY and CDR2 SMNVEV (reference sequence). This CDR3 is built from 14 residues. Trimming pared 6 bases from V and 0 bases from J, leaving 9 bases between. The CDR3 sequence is CASRVSRSYNEQFF. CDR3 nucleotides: TGTGCCAGCAGAGTATCCCGCTCCTACAATGAGCAGTTCTTC.

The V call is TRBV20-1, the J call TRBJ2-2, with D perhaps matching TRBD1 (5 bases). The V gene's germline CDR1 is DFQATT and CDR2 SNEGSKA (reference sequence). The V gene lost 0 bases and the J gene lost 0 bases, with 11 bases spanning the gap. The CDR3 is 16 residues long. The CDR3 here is CSARDPQGSNTGELFF. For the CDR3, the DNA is TGCAGTGCTAGAGATCCCCAGGGTTCGAACACCGGGGAGCTGTTTTTT.

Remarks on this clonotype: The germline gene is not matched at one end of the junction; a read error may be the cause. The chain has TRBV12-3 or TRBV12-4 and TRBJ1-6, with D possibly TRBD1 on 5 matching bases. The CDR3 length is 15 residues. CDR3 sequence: CASSLEQGSTSPLLF. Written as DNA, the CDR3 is TGTGCCAGCAGTTTAGAGCAGGGTTCGACTTCACCCCTCCTCTTT.

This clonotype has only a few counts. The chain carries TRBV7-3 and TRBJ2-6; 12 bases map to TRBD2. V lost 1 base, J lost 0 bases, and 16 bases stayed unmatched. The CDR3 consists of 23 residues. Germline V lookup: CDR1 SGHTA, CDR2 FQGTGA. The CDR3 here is CASSLKQPSGRARPDSGANVLTF. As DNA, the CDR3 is TGTGCCAGCAGCTTAAAGCAGCCTAGCGGGAGGGCCCGTCCAGACTCTGGGGCCAACGTCCTGACTTTC.

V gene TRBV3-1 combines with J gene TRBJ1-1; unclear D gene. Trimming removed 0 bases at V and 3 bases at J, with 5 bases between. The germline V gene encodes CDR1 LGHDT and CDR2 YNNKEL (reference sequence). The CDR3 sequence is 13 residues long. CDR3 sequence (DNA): TGTGCCAGCAGCCAAGAGGGGTACACTGAAGCTTTCTTT. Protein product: CASSQEGYTEAFF.

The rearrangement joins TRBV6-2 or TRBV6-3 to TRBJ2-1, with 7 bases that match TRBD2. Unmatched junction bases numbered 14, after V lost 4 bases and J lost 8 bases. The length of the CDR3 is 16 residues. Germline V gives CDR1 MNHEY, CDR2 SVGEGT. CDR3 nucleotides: TGTGCCAGCAGTTCCCCAACAATACTAGCGTACTATGAGCAGTTCTTC. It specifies CASSSPTILAYYEQFF.

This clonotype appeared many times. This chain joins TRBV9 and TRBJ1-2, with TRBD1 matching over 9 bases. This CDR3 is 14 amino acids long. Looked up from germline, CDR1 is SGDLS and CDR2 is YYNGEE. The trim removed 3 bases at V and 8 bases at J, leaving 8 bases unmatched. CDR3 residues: CASSEAGQGGGYTF. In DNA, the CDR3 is TGTGCCAGCAGCGAGGCGGGACAGGGAGGCGGCTACACCTTC. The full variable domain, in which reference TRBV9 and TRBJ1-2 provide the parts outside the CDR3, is DSGVTQTPKHLITATGQRVTLRCSPRSGDLSVYWYQQSLDQGLQFLIQYYNGEERAKGNILERFSAQQFPDLHSELNLSSLELGDSALYFCASSEAGQGGGYTFGSGTRLTVV.

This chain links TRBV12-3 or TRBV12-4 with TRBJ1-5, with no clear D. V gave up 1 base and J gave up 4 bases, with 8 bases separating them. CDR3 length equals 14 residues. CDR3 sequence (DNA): TGTGCCAGCAGTTTAGAGGCCAGAAATCAGCCCCAGCATTTT. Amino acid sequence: CASSLEARNQPQHF.

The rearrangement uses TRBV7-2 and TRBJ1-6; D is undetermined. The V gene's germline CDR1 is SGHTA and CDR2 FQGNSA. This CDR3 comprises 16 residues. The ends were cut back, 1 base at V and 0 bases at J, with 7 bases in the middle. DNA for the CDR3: TGTGCCAGCAGCTTAGGAAGGAGCTCCTATAATTCACCCCTCCACTTT. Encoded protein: CASSLGRSSYNSPLHF.

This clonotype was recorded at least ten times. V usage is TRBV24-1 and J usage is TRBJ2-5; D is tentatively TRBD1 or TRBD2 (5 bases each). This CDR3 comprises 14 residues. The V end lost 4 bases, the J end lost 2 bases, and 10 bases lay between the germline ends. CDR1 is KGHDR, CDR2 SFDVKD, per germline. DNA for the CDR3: TGTGCCACCAGTGAGGGGACCATACAAGAGACCCAGTACTTC. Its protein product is CATSEGTIQETQYF.

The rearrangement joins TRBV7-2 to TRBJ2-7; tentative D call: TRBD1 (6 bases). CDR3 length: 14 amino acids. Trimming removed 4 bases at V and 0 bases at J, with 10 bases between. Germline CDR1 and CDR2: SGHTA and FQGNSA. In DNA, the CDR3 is TGTGCCAGCAGCTCCGAGACAGGCTCCTACGAGCAGTACTTC. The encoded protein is CASSSETGSYEQYF. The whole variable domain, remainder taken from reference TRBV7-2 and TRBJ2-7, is GAGVSQSPSNKVTEKGKDVELRCDPISGHTALYWYRQSLGQGLEFLIYFQGNSAPDKSGLPSDRFSAERTGGSVSTLTIQRTQQEDSAVYLCASSSETGSYEQYFGPGTRLTVT.

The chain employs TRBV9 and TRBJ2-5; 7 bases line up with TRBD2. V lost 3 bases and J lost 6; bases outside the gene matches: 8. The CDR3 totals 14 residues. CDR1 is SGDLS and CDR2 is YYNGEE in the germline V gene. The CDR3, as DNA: TGTGCCAGCAGCGAGGGGCAGCGGGATCAGACCCAGTACTTC. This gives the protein CASSEGQRDQTQYF.

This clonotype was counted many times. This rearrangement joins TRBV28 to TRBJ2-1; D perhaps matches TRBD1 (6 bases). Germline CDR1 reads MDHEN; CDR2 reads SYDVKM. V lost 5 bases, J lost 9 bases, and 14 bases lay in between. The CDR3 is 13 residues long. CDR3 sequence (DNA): TGTGCCAGCAGTCCGGGACACCGTCGTGAGCAGTTCTTC. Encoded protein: CASSPGHRREQFF.

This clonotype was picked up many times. CDR3 loop: CSVEDPGGSSYEQYF. The CDR3 DNA follows: TGCAGCGTTGAAGACCCAGGGGGCAGCTCCTACGAGCAGTACTTC. The rearrangement links TRBV29-1 to TRBJ2-7; 8 positions agree with TRBD1. The junction had 4 bases not matched to a gene; V was cut back by 0 bases and J by 0 bases. This CDR3 region has 15 residues. CDR1 and CDR2 from the germline V gene are SQVTM and ANQGSEA.

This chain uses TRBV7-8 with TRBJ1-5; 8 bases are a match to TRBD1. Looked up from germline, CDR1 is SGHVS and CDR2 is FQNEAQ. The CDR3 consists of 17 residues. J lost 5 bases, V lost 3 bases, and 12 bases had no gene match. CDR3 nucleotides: TGTGCCAGCAGCTTTGGATGGACAGGGAAAGAGGATCAGCCCCAGCATTTT. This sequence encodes CASSFGWTGKEDQPQHF.

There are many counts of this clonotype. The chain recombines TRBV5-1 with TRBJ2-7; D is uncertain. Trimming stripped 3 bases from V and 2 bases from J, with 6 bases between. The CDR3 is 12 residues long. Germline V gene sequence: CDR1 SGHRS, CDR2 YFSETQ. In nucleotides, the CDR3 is TGCGCCAGCAGCTCACAGCCCTACGAGCAGTACTTC. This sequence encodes CASSSQPYEQYF.

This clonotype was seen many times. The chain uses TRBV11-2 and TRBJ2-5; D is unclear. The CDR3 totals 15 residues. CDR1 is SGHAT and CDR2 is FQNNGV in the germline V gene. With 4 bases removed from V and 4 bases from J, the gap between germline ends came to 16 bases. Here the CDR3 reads CASSYHPSTAETQYF. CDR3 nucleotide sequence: TGTGCCAGCAGCTACCACCCATCGACCGCAGAGACCCAGTACTTC.

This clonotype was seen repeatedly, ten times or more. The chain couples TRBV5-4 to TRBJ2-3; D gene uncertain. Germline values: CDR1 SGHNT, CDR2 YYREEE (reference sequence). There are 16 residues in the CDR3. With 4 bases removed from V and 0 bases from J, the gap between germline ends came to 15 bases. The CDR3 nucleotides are TGTGCCAGCAGCCCATCTCCAGGCCTCAGCACAGATACGCAGTATTTT. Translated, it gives CASSPSPGLSTDTQYF.

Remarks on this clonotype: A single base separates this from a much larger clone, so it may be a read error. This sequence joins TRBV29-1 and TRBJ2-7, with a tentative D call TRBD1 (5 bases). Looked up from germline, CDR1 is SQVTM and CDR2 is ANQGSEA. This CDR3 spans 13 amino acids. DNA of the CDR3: TGCAGCGTATTCCAGACAGTCTCCTCCGAGCAGTACTTC. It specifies CSVFQTVSSEQYF.

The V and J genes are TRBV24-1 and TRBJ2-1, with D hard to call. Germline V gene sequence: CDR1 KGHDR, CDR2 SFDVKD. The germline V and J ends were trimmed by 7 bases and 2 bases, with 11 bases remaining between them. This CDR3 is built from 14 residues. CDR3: CATSATPTYNEQFF. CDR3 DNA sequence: TGTGCCACCAGCGCCACCCCGACCTACAATGAGCAGTTCTTC.

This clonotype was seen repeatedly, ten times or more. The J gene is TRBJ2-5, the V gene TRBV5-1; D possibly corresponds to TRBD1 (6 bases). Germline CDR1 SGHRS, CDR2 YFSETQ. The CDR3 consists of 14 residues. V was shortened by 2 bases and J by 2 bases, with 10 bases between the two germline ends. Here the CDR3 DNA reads TGCGCCAGCAGCTTCCGGGACACACAAGAGACCCAGTACTTC. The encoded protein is CASSFRDTQETQYF.

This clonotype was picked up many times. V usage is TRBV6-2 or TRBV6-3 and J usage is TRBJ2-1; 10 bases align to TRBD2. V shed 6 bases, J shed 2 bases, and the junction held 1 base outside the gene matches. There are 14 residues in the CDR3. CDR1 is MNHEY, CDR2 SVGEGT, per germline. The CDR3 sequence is CASRLAGTYNEQFF. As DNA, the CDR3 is TGTGCCAGCAGACTAGCGGGGACCTACAATGAGCAGTTCTTC.